The 9 T cell receptor beta chains reported below all come from one sample, sequenced in a study of blood T cell repertoires in COVID-19. TCRdb's table, derived via immunoSEQ multiplex PCR, lists solely in-frame clones and lacks some. The top ten clones hold approximately 10% of a sample with 200,000 to 250,000 clones, more than 65% of them seen once. Sequencing was performed on peripheral blood. The receptors come from a man aged 45 to 65 with active or convalescent COVID-19.

This clone has just a few counts. This chain joins TRBV9 and TRBJ1-1; D gene ambiguous. Trimming cost V 3 bases and J 11 bases, with 14 bases left between them. The length of the CDR3 is 12 residues. CDR1 SGDLS and CDR2 YYNGEE come from the germline V gene. CDR3 loop: CASSGYGKRAFF. The CDR3 DNA follows: TGTGCCAGCAGCGGGTACGGGAAGCGCGCTTTCTTT.

DNA for the CDR3: TGTGCCAGCAGCGTAAGTGTTCACCCCACCGCGACGCAGTATTTT. Amino acids: CASSVSVHPTATQYF. The gene calls are TRBV9 and TRBJ2-3; unclear D gene. CDR3 length: 15 amino acids. Germline assignment: CDR1 SGDLS and CDR2 YYNGEE. Trimming removed 1 base at V and 9 bases at J, with 18 bases between.

The chain couples TRBV6-5 to TRBJ1-1; no definite D call. The CDR3 has 15 amino acids. Trimming cost V 0 bases and J 1 base, with 9 bases left between them. Germline assignment: CDR1 MNHEY and CDR2 SVGAGI. DNA for the CDR3: TGTGCCAGCAGTTACTCGAGGGCCGCGAACACTGAAGCTTTCTTT. Protein sequence: CASSYSRAANTEAFF.

There are a few counts of this clone. V gene TRBV20-1 combines with J gene TRBJ1-4; tentative D call: TRBD1 (6 bases). Germline CDR1 and CDR2: DFQATT and SNEGSKA (reference sequence). The V end lost 3 bases, the J end lost 4 bases, and 12 bases lay between the germline ends. The CDR3 is 14 amino acids. Here the CDR3 DNA reads TGCAGTGCTAGTTGGGGCAGGGGTAATGAAAAACTGTTTTTT. Translated: CSASWGRGNEKLFF.

V and J are TRBV6-6 and TRBJ1-5, with no clear D. CDR1 is MNHNY and CDR2 is SVGAGI in the germline V gene (reference sequence). This CDR3 is 12 amino acids long. Trimming removed 2 bases at V and 6 bases at J, with 5 bases between. CDR3 coding DNA: TGTGCCAGCAGTTACGCGAGTCAGCCCCAGCATTTT. It translates to CASSYASQPQHF.

This clone was recorded once. The chain uses TRBV18 and TRBJ1-1; 11 nucleotides agree with TRBD1. The germline gives CDR1 KGHSH, CDR2 LQKENI. The trim removed 2 bases at V and 5 bases at J, leaving 10 bases unmatched. The CDR3 is made up of 17 amino acids. The CDR3 is CASSPYQGQGARTEAFF. CDR3 sequence (DNA): TGTGCCAGCTCACCATACCAAGGACAGGGGGCGAGGACTGAAGCTTTCTTT.

V and J are TRBV7-2 and TRBJ2-1; tentatively, D is TRBD2 (6 bases). V was shortened by 0 bases and J by 9 bases, with 15 bases between the two germline ends. CDR3 size: 15 residues. Per the germline V gene, CDR1 is SGHTA and CDR2 is FQGNSA. The CDR3 bases are TGTGCCAGCAGCTTAGCTGGCGGGGTTTTGGCTGAGCAGTTCTTC. This translates into CASSLAGGVLAEQFF. Supplemented by reference TRBV7-2 and TRBJ2-1, the full variable domain reads GAGVSQSPSNKVTEKGKDVELRCDPISGHTALYWYRQSLGQGLEFLIYFQGNSAPDKSGLPSDRFSAERTGGSVSTLTIQRTQQEDSAVYLCASSLAGGVLAEQFFGPGTRLTVL.

The chain carries TRBV5-1 and TRBJ2-5; a possible D gene is TRBD1 (6 bases). This CDR3 comprises 14 residues. Trimming removed 5 bases from V and 1 base from J, with 12 bases in between. Germline CDR1 reads SGHRS; CDR2 reads YFSETQ. The DNA of the CDR3 is TGCGCCAGCAGAGGGCAGGGGATCCAAGAGACCCAGTACTTC. Its protein is CASRGQGIQETQYF.

The CDR3 sequence is CSASTNQPQHF. The CDR3 DNA sequence: TGCAGTGCTAGTACAAATCAGCCCCAGCATTTT. The chain links TRBV20-1 to TRBJ1-5, with no clear D. From germline, CDR1 is DFQATT and CDR2 SNEGSKA (reference sequence). Trimming took off 3 bases at V and 4 bases at J, with 4 bases between the two ends. The CDR3 has 11 amino acids.